The 23 T cell receptor beta chains below all came from one sample that was sequenced in a study of response to subunit inactivated influenza vaccine. Each CDR3 protein gets one entry after TCRdb re-called the RT-PCR reads with MiXCR. The sample gives more than 500,000 distinct CDR3 sequences, over 9% of which show up once; approximately 11% is in the top ten. A further study also used this sample, focusing on T cells expressing NK-cell markers. From that second work: UMIs were included in TCR beta cDNA generated by 5'RACE template switching.

This specimen consisted of PBMCs from blood, obtained on the day of vaccination. These receptors originate from a man in his forties or fifties who received an inactivated influenza vaccine.

This clonotype was counted at least ten times. The chain couples TRBV5-1 to TRBJ1-1; D unresolved. Germline CDR1 SGHRS, CDR2 YFSETQ. Trimming removed 4 bases from V and 5 bases from J, with 18 bases in between. CDR3 length equals 15 residues. The CDR3 loop is CASSRDRTAGTEAFF. Here the CDR3 DNA reads TGCGCCAGCAGCCGAGACCGGACGGCTGGGACTGAAGCTTTCTTT.

This clonotype has ten or more counts. This chain joins TRBV20-1 and TRBJ1-6; D might be TRBD1 (5 bases). V was trimmed by 2 bases and J by 9 bases, leaving 20 bases between them. The CDR3 loop spans 16 amino acids. Germline V gene lookup returns CDR1 DFQATT and CDR2 SNEGSKA (reference sequence). DNA for the CDR3: TGCAGTGCTAGAAGTGTCAGGGCATCGCAAAGTTCACCCCTCCACTTT. Encoded protein: CSARSVRASQSSPLHF.

This clonotype was seen a handful of times. The rearrangement links TRBV20-1 to TRBJ2-1; D is tentatively TRBD1 or TRBD2 (5 bases each). Looked up from germline, CDR1 is DFQATT and CDR2 is SNEGSKA (reference sequence). The CDR3 length is 14 residues. V was clipped by 0 bases and J by 4 bases, with 10 bases between them. CDR3 in amino acids: CSAREGTIYNEQFF. The CDR3 DNA reads TGCAGTGCTAGAGAAGGGACCATATACAATGAGCAGTTCTTC.

This clonotype appeared many times. The genes are TRBV15 and TRBJ2-3; TRBD1 aligns across 7 bases. Germline V gene sequence: CDR1 LNHNV, CDR2 YYDKDF (reference sequence). The CDR3 is 16 amino acids. J was trimmed by 0 bases and V by 3 bases; bases with no gene match: 6. CDR3 bases: TGTGCCACCAGCAGCGACAGGGTCGGTAGCACAGATACGCAGTATTTT. Translating gives CATSSDRVGSTDTQYF. The full variable domain, with the rest looked up from reference TRBV15 and TRBJ2-3, is DAMVIQNPRYQVTQFGKPVTLSCSQTLNHNVMYWYQQKSSQAPKLLFHYYDKDFNNEADTPDNFQSRRPNTSFCFLDIRSPGLGDTAMYLCATSSDRVGSTDTQYFGPGTRLTVL.

The chain uses TRBV5-1 and TRBJ2-1; 11 bases agree with TRBD1. After removal of 5 bases from V and 4 bases from J, the junction contained 14 bases not matched to a gene. Looked up from germline, CDR1 is SGHRS and CDR2 is YFSETQ. The CDR3 has 18 residues. The CDR3 sequence is CASRAPGQGEPSYNEQFF. CDR3 DNA: TGCGCCAGCAGGGCGCCGGGACAGGGGGAGCCCTCGTACAATGAGCAGTTCTTC.

This clonotype has just a few counts. V gene TRBV12-3 or TRBV12-4 combines with J gene TRBJ2-7; D remains unclear. The CDR3 totals 12 residues. V gave up 6 bases and J gave up 1 base, with 7 bases separating them. CDR3 sequence (DNA): TGTGCCAGCAGCCGAATGTCCTACGAGCAGTACTTC. It yields the protein CASSRMSYEQYF.

This clonotype has only a few counts. The V and J genes are TRBV9 and TRBJ2-7; TRBD2 matches 10 bases. The V segment lost 4 bases and the J segment 3 bases; nucleotides outside the gene matches: 7. The germline gives CDR1 SGDLS, CDR2 YYNGEE. This CDR3 region has 15 residues. The CDR3: CASSSQAGGGYEQYF. The DNA for the CDR3 is TGTGCCAGCAGCTCCCAAGCGGGAGGGGGCTACGAGCAGTACTTC.

The genes are TRBV5-1 and TRBJ2-3; 8 positions match TRBD2. The CDR3 extends over 16 amino acids. Germline loops: CDR1 SGHRS, CDR2 YFSETQ. The trim removed 0 bases at V and 2 bases at J, leaving 5 bases unmatched. In nucleotides, the CDR3 is TGCGCCAGCAGCTTGGACGGCGGGGGGACCACAGATACGCAGTATTTT. Amino acids: CASSLDGGGTTDTQYF.

V usage is TRBV20-1 and J usage is TRBJ2-5; tentatively, D is TRBD2 (5 bases). Germline V CDR1 and CDR2: DFQATT, SNEGSKA (reference sequence). The ends were cut back, 6 bases at V and 1 base at J, with 15 bases in the middle. The CDR3 length is 14 residues. In DNA form, the CDR3 reads TGCAGTGCCCCAACGCGGGCCCCCCAAGAGACCCAGTACTTC. This codes for CSAPTRAPQETQYF.

In this sample, this clonotype turned up a few times. This chain uses TRBV9 with TRBJ2-1; 16 bases fit TRBD2. CDR1 and CDR2 (germline): SGDLS, YYNGEE. The J segment lost 6 bases and the V segment lost 4 bases, leaving 10 bases of the junction unmatched. The CDR3 is made up of 18 amino acids. CDR3: CASSPGGLAGGPSNEQFF. CDR3 in DNA: TGTGCCAGCAGCCCCGGGGGACTAGCGGGGGGGCCTAGCAATGAGCAGTTCTTC.

This clonotype was picked up many times. The chain uses TRBV7-8 and TRBJ2-2, with no clear D. Germline CDR1 and CDR2: SGHVS and FQNEAQ. The CDR3 covers 17 residues. The V and J ends lost 5 bases and 2 bases respectively, with 18 bases between them. CDR3 region: CASSLTYPYSNTGELFF. DNA of the CDR3: TGTGCCAGCAGCCTTACTTACCCATACTCAAACACCGGGGAGCTGTTTTTT.

This chain joins TRBV5-1 and TRBJ2-1; D not certain. V lost 1 base, J lost 0 bases, and 8 bases lay in between. Germline V gives CDR1 SGHRS, CDR2 YFSETQ. The CDR3 length is 15 residues. Here the CDR3 DNA reads TGCGCCAGCAGCTTGATGAGAGACTCCTACAATGAGCAGTTCTTC. This translates into CASSLMRDSYNEQFF.

CDR3 bases: TGTGCCAGCAGCCAAGTACCTTCCTACGAGCAGTACTTC. Translated: CASSQVPSYEQYF. V gene TRBV3-1 combines with J gene TRBJ2-7, with D uncertain. V was shortened by 1 base and J by 1 base, with 5 bases between the two germline ends. The germline V gene has CDR1 LGHDT and CDR2 YNNKEL (reference sequence). This CDR3 spans 13 amino acids.

V and J are TRBV7-9 and TRBJ1-1; D remains unclear. Trimming took off 1 base at V and 3 bases at J, with 3 bases between the two ends. The length of the CDR3 is 12 residues. The V gene's germline CDR1 is SEHNR and CDR2 FQNEAQ (reference sequence). This CDR3 is CASSLDYTEAFF. In DNA form, the CDR3 reads TGTGCCAGCAGCTTAGATTACACTGAAGCTTTCTTT.

V and J are TRBV5-1 and TRBJ2-7, with TRBD2 matching over 13 bases. With 3 bases clipped from V and 7 bases from J, the junction kept 7 bases outside the gene matches. This CDR3 region has 15 residues. Germline CDR1 and CDR2: SGHRS and YFSETQ. DNA for the CDR3: TGCGCCAGCAGCTCCGGGACTAGCGGGGCCAGGGAGCAGTACTTC. Amino acid sequence: CASSSGTSGAREQYF.

In its sample, this clonotype was seen a few times. The junction does not match germline at one end; this may be a read error. The CDR3: CATSDAGDPQYF. CDR3 in DNA: TGTGCCACCAGTGATGCGGGAGATCCGCAGTATTTT. The rearrangement uses TRBV24-1 and TRBJ2-3; 7 bases are shared with TRBD2. In germline, CDR1 is KGHDR, CDR2 SFDVKD. The CDR3 covers 12 residues.

In regard to this clonotype: This may come from a read error, since a much larger clone is one base off. The chain carries TRBV7-2 and TRBJ2-7; tentative D call: TRBD1 (6 bases). The V gene's germline CDR1 is SGHTA and CDR2 FQGNSA. V was pared by 6 bases and J by 3 bases, with 12 bases between. There are 13 residues in the CDR3. The CDR3 loop reads CASRPGQIYEQYF. The DNA of the CDR3 is TGTGCCAGCAGGCCGGGACAAATCTACGAGCAGTACTTC.

This clonotype was detected only a few times. V usage is TRBV10-3 and J usage is TRBJ2-3; D is uncertain. This CDR3 region has 13 residues. Germline CDR1 and CDR2: ENHRY and SYGVKD. Trimming left V 6 bases short and J 4 bases short, with 11 bases between. CDR3 region: CAISKGGADTQYF. CDR3 DNA sequence: TGTGCCATCAGCAAGGGTGGGGCAGATACGCAGTATTTT.

This clonotype was detected once. The rearrangement links TRBV20-1 to TRBJ2-3; 12 bases map to TRBD2. The CDR3 is made up of 16 amino acids. J lost 4 bases, V lost 0 bases, and 5 bases had no gene match. The germline gives CDR1 DFQATT, CDR2 SNEGSKA (reference sequence). The CDR3 reads CSARDFPSGGADTQYF. The DNA of the CDR3 is TGCAGTGCTAGAGATTTCCCTAGCGGGGGGGCAGATACGCAGTATTTT.

J is TRBJ2-3 and V is TRBV20-1; 9 bases align to TRBD2. Unmatched junction bases numbered 4, after V lost 3 bases and J lost 0 bases. This CDR3 contains 15 residues. Looked up from germline, CDR1 is DFQATT and CDR2 is SNEGSKA (reference sequence). The CDR3 nucleotides are TGCAGTGCTAGTCCTAGCGGGACTAGCACAGATACGCAGTATTTT. Its translation: CSASPSGTSTDTQYF.

This clonotype showed up many times. The V and J genes are TRBV20-1 and TRBJ1-5, with D perhaps TRBD1 (5 bases). Germline V lookup: CDR1 DFQATT, CDR2 SNEGSKA (reference sequence). The CDR3 has 12 amino acids. V lost 5 bases to trimming and J lost 4 bases, with 9 bases between them. The CDR3 spells CSALGTNQPQHF. Here the CDR3 DNA reads TGCAGTGCTTTGGGGACGAATCAGCCCCAGCATTTT.

The chain links TRBV29-1 to TRBJ2-5; 10 bases fit TRBD1. From germline, CDR1 is SQVTM and CDR2 ANQGSEA. The trim removed 6 bases at V and 2 bases at J, leaving 9 bases unmatched. The CDR3 totals 15 residues. CDR3 in amino acids: CSVLTQGQGQETQYF. As DNA, the CDR3 is TGCAGCGTCCTTACTCAGGGACAGGGGCAAGAGACCCAGTACTTC.

This sequence joins TRBV6-2 or TRBV6-3 and TRBJ2-5; D gene uncertain. Germline-derived CDR1 and CDR2 are MNHEY and SVGEGT. This CDR3 region has 14 residues. V lost 2 bases to trimming and J lost 2 bases, with 9 bases between them. CDR3 nucleotide sequence: TGTGCCAGCAGTTACAAAGACTTTCAAGAGACCCAGTACTTC. This translates into CASSYKDFQETQYF.